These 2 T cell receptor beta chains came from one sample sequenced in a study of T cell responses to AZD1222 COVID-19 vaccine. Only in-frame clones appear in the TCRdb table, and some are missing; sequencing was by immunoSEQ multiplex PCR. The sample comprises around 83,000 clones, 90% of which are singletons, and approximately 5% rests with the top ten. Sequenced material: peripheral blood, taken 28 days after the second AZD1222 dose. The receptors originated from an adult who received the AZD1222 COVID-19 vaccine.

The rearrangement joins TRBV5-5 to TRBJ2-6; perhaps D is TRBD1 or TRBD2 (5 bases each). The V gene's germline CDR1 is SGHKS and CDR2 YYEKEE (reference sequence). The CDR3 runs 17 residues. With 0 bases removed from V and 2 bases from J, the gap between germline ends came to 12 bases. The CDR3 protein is CASSLEMGDPGANVLTF. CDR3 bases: TGTGCCAGCAGCTTGGAGATGGGGGACCCTGGGGCCAACGTCCTGACTTTC.

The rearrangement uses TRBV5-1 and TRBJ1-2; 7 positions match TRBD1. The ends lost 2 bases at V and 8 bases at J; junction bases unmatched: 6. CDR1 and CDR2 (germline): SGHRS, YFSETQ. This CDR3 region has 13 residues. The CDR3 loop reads CASSFFGTEGYTF. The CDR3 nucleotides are TGCGCCAGCAGCTTTTTCGGGACAGAAGGCTACACCTTC. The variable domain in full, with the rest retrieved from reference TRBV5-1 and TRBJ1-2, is KAGVTQTPRYLIKTRGQQVTLSCSPISGHRSVSWYQQTPGQGLQFLFEYFSETQRNKGNFPGRFSGRQFSNSRSEMNVSTLELGDSALYLCASSFFGTEGYTFGSGTRLTVV.